This T cell receptor (beta chain) came from a study of T cell responses to AZD1222 COVID-19 vaccine. Study results and caveats: Repertoire sampling happened only post peak T cell response. The span of vaccine-associated CD4 TCRs extended across spike, with dominance at 160-218 and 743-854. Recipients of AZD1222 seropositive at baseline numbered only five or six.

Trimming took off 3 bases at V and 2 bases at J, with 9 bases between the two ends. Germline CDR1 and CDR2: WNHNN and SYGVQD (reference sequence). The CDR3 sequence is 14 residues long. A word on this clone: Its specificity is not known.

Method: immunoSEQ multiplex PCR; TCRdb's copy keeps in-frame clones and lacks some. The data show around 120,000 clones, approximately 88% seen once. The V gene is TRBV10-1, the J gene TRBJ2-3, with D possibly being TRBD2 (6 bases). The receptor was isolated from an adult in good health. This specimen consisted of peripheral blood, obtained on day 0 of AZD1222 vaccination. CDR3 sequence reads: CASSDGGYTDTQYF. Here the CDR3 DNA reads TGCGCCAGCAGTGACGGGGGTTACACAGATACGCAGTATTTT.